The count of the clone carrying this TCR beta chain is one. Between the trimmed V and J ends, which lost 4 bases and 6 bases, there was a span of 29 bases. The CDR3 is 19 residues long. Germline V gene lookup returns CDR1 SGHDN and CDR2 FVKESK. These data belong to a study of cytotoxic CD8 clonotypes in ibrutinib-treated CLL. The overall study: Following a median 12 months of treatment, with a range of 6 to 36, response samples were taken. On average, approximately 95,000 productive rearrangements and approximately 250,000 productive templates per sample.

TCRdb's table, derived via immunoSEQ multiplex PCR, lists solely in-frame clones and lacks some. The sample includes 50,000 or so clones, 83% of them seen just once. The input for sequencing was PBMCs, taken after 24 months of ibrutinib treatment. This receptor was obtained from a human donor with chronic lymphocytic leukemia. The V call is TRBV14, the J call TRBJ2-3, with TRBD2 as a possible D gene (6 bases). DNA of the CDR3: TGTGCCAGCAGCCGGCGGGACTCACGGATACGGGTGGCTTGGGATACGCAGTATTTT. As protein: CASSRRDSRIRVAWDTQYF. Combining the CDR3 with reference TRBV14 and TRBJ2-3 gives the whole variable domain EAGVTQFPSHSVIEKGQTVTLRCDPISGHDNLYWYRRVMGKEIKFLLHFVKESKQDESGMPNNRFLAERTGGTYSTLKVQPAELEDSGVYFCASSRRDSRIRVAWDTQYFGPGTRLTVL.